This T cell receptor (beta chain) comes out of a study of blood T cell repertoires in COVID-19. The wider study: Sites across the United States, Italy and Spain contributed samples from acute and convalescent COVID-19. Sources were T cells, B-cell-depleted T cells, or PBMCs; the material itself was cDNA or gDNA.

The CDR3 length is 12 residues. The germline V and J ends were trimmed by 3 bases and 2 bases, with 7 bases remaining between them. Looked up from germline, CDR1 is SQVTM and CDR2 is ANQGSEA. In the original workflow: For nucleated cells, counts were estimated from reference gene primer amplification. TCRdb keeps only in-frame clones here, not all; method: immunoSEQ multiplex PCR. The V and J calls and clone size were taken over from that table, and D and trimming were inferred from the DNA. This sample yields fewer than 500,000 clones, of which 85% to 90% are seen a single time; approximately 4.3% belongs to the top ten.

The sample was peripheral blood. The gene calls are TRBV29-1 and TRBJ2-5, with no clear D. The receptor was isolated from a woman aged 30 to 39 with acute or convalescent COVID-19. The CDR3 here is CSVEVEQETQYF. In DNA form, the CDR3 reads TGCAGCGTTGAGGTAGAACAAGAGACCCAGTACTTC.